A single sample gave rise to the 25 T cell receptor beta chains below, sequenced in a study of T cells in Graves' hyperthyroidism and ophthalmopathy. Authors of the study amplified TCR beta CDR3 regions from RNA transcripts. TCR CDR3 underwent first-round RT-PCR with the HTBI primer set. TCRdb recomputed calls from the multiplex PCR reads with MiXCR, one row per CDR3 protein. The sample has some 550,000 distinct CDR3 sequences, under 25% seen once. Sequenced material: blood. The receptors derive from a man between 18 and 29 years old with Graves' hyperthyroidism.

V usage is TRBV11-2 and J usage is TRBJ2-7; tentatively, D is TRBD2 (5 bases). CDR3 length: 14 amino acids. CDR1 and CDR2 from the germline V gene are SGHAT and FQNNGV. The V end was cut by 4 bases, the J end by 4 bases, with 14 bases between. CDR3 nucleotide sequence: TGTGCCAGCAGCTCCTTAGCCCGGAGGTACGAGCAGTACTTC. Translated: CASSSLARRYEQYF.

The V call is TRBV29-1, the J call TRBJ1-1; the match to TRBD1 covers 8 bases. The junction had 8 bases not matched to a gene; V was cut back by 7 bases and J by 7 bases. Germline V gene data show CDR1 as SQVTM and CDR2 as ANQGSEA. This CDR3 spans 12 amino acids. In DNA form, the CDR3 reads TGCAGCGCCCGGACAGGGCCCATTGAAGCTTTCTTT. Its translation is CSARTGPIEAFF.

The rearrangement links TRBV6-1 to TRBJ1-1, with no clear D. The V end lost 0 bases, the J end lost 1 base, and 15 bases lay between the germline ends. The germline gives CDR1 MNHNS, CDR2 SASEGT. The CDR3 runs 17 residues. CDR3 sequence (DNA): TGTGCCAGCAGTGAAGCGTTCGGAGGGATTGCGAACACTGAAGCTTTCTTT. Protein product: CASSEAFGGIANTEAFF.

There are a few counts of this clonotype. J is TRBJ2-5 and V is TRBV20-1, with D perhaps matching TRBD1 (5 bases). The CDR3 is made up of 16 amino acids. Germline lookup yields CDR1 DFQATT and CDR2 SNEGSKA (reference sequence). Trimming shortened V by 1 base and J by 2 bases, and 17 bases separated the two germline ends. The CDR3 nucleotides read TGCAGTGCTAGAGCCGTAACCGGCAGGACACAAGAGACCCAGTACTTC. Translation: CSARAVTGRTQETQYF.

The table lists this clonotype with many counts. The chain couples TRBV30 to TRBJ1-1; 8 nucleotides align to TRBD1. CDR1 is GTSNPN and CDR2 is SVGIG in the germline V gene (reference sequence). The CDR3 contains 15 residues. V shed 0 bases and J 3 bases; nucleotides not matched to a gene: 6. The CDR3: CAWSVFGQGYTEAFF. CDR3 in DNA: TGTGCCTGGAGTGTCTTTGGACAGGGATACACTGAAGCTTTCTTT. Full variable domain (remainder filled in from reference TRBV30 and TRBJ1-1): SQTIHQWPATLVQPVGSPLSLECTVEGTSNPNLYWYRQAAGRGLQLLFYSVGIGQISSEVPQNLSASRPQDRQFILSSKKLLLSDSGFYLCAWSVFGQGYTEAFFGQGTRLTVV.

This clonotype was seen repeatedly, ten times or more. This chain uses TRBV11-1 with TRBJ1-1; TRBD1 agrees at 7 bases. The V gene's germline CDR1 is SGHAT and CDR2 FQDESV (reference sequence). This CDR3 spans 17 amino acids. Trimming at V came to 3 bases and at J to 0 bases, leaving 10 bases not matched to a gene. CDR3 region: CASSFRQGGSMNTEAFF. The CDR3 coding sequence is TGTGCCAGCAGCTTTAGACAGGGTGGGAGCATGAACACTGAAGCTTTCTTT. The entire variable domain, with the rest obtained from reference TRBV11-1 and TRBJ1-1, is as follows: EAEVAQSPRYKITEKSQAVAFWCDPISGHATLYWYRQILGQGPELLVQFQDESVVDDSQLPKDRFSAERLKGVDSTLKIQPAELGDSAMYLCASSFRQGGSMNTEAFFGQGTRLTVV.

The CDR3 sequence: CASRQDGSMNTEAFF. The CDR3 DNA sequence: TGTGCCAGCAGACAGGACGGGAGCATGAACACTGAAGCTTTCTTT. The chain carries TRBV27 and TRBJ1-1, with D possibly being TRBD1 (5 bases). Trimming removed 6 bases at V and 0 bases at J, with 14 bases between. The CDR3 totals 15 residues. Germline loops: CDR1 MNHEY, CDR2 SMNVEV (reference sequence).

This chain connects TRBV20-1 to TRBJ2-7; D perhaps matches TRBD2 (6 bases). The V gene lost 3 bases and the J gene lost 4 bases, with 19 bases spanning the gap. The CDR3 runs to 15 residues. Germline lookup yields CDR1 DFQATT and CDR2 SNEGSKA (reference sequence). The CDR3, as DNA: TGCAGTGCTAGCTTGAGGAGGGTCACGGATTACGAGCAGTACTTC. Its translation: CSASLRRVTDYEQYF.

This clonotype was picked up many times. J is TRBJ1-2 and V is TRBV19; 7 bases are a match to TRBD1. The CDR3 has 13 amino acids. V lost 6 bases, J lost 5 bases, and 6 bases stayed unmatched. In germline, CDR1 is LNHDA, CDR2 SQIVND (reference sequence). The CDR3 region is CASSRTGHYGYTF. CDR3 nucleotides: TGTGCCAGTAGCCGGACAGGACATTATGGCTACACCTTC.

This clonotype was seen many times. V is TRBV6-1 and J is TRBJ1-1; TRBD1 is a possible D gene (5 bases). The germline V gene encodes CDR1 MNHNS and CDR2 SASEGT. The CDR3 contains 13 residues. Deletions cut 6 bases from V and 6 bases from J, with 14 bases between. The CDR3 DNA sequence: TGTGCCAGCAGCAGCGGGGGAAAGTCTGAAGCTTTCTTT. Its protein product is CASSSGGKSEAFF.

This clonotype occurred many times. The V call is TRBV19, the J call TRBJ1-5; D not certain. The CDR3 extends over 14 amino acids. Trimming took off 2 bases at V and 2 bases at J, with 7 bases between the two ends. CDR1 is LNHDA, CDR2 SQIVND, per germline (reference sequence). The CDR3 region is CASSIRSGNQPQHF. The CDR3 DNA is TGTGCCAGTAGTATAAGGTCGGGCAATCAGCCCCAGCATTTT.

The CDR3 sequence: CATSDPGQIYGYTF. CDR3 DNA: TGTGCCACCAGTGATCCGGGACAGATCTATGGCTACACCTTC. The J gene is TRBJ1-2, the V gene TRBV24-1, with 7 bases matching TRBD1. With V trimmed by 3 bases and J by 4 bases, 4 bases remained unmatched. Germline CDR1 reads KGHDR; CDR2 reads SFDVKD. CDR3 length equals 14 residues.

This clonotype was seen at least ten times. Here the CDR3 DNA reads TGTGCCAGCAGTGAATTTGATCAGCCCCAGCATTTT. Amino acids: CASSEFDQPQHF. This chain joins TRBV6-1 and TRBJ1-5; D is undetermined. The CDR3 runs 12 residues. V was pared by 2 bases and J by 5 bases, with 4 bases between. CDR1 MNHNS and CDR2 SASEGT come from the germline V gene.

Regarding this clonotype: It may be a read error: a sequence one base away is much more abundant. In nucleotides, the CDR3 is TGTGCCAGCAGCTTAGACGGGGACTCCTACGAGCAGTACTTC. This codes for CASSLDGDSYEQYF. The rearrangement uses TRBV7-6 and TRBJ2-7; possibly TRBD2 for D (5 bases). The germline V and J ends were trimmed by 1 base and 0 bases, with 7 bases remaining between them. The CDR3 sequence is 14 residues long. Germline lookup yields CDR1 SGHVS and CDR2 FNYEAQ.

This clonotype was detected many times. The chain is built from TRBV20-1 and TRBJ2-7; 8 bases are shared with TRBD1. The CDR3 sequence is 14 residues long. In germline, CDR1 is DFQATT, CDR2 SNEGSKA (reference sequence). Trimming at V came to 6 bases and at J to 4 bases, leaving 11 bases not matched to a gene. This CDR3 is CSATWGTGTYEQYF. CDR3 DNA sequence: TGCAGTGCGACTTGGGGGACAGGCACGTACGAGCAGTACTTC.

There are many counts of this clonotype. V gene TRBV6-2 or TRBV6-3 combines with J gene TRBJ2-7, with unresolved D. Germline V gene lookup returns CDR1 MNHEY and CDR2 SVGEGT. The CDR3 totals 15 residues. V lost 0 bases, J lost 0 bases, and 9 bases lay in between. CDR3 sequence: CASSYSDGPSYEQYF. The CDR3 bases are TGTGCCAGCAGTTACTCGGACGGGCCCTCCTACGAGCAGTACTTC.

This clonotype was counted at least ten times. V is TRBV6-1 and J is TRBJ1-5, with D uncertain. The CDR3 runs 13 residues. The germline CDR1 and CDR2 sequences are MNHNS and SASEGT. V shed 3 bases and J shed 7 bases, with 10 bases lying between them. The CDR3 reads CASSDLGVQPQHF. CDR3 DNA sequence: TGTGCCAGCAGTGATTTGGGCGTCCAGCCCCAGCATTTT.

The chain has TRBV15 and TRBJ1-4; TRBD1 is a possible D gene (5 bases). Per the germline V gene, CDR1 is LNHNV and CDR2 is YYDKDF (reference sequence). Trimming shortened V by 0 bases and J by 7 bases, and 12 bases separated the two germline ends. The CDR3 is 15 residues long. The DNA for the CDR3 is TGTGCCACCAGCAGAGATCGGGGCAGGGCTGAAAAACTGTTTTTT. Amino acids: CATSRDRGRAEKLFF. Based on the CDR3 plus reference TRBV15 and TRBJ1-4, the full variable domain is DAMVIQNPRYQVTQFGKPVTLSCSQTLNHNVMYWYQQKSSQAPKLLFHYYDKDFNNEADTPDNFQSRRPNTSFCFLDIRSPGLGDTAMYLCATSRDRGRAEKLFFGSGTQLSVL.

The V gene is TRBV27, the J gene TRBJ2-2; D is uncertain. CDR1 is MNHEY and CDR2 is SMNVEV in the germline V gene (reference sequence). The CDR3 loop spans 14 amino acids. V was trimmed by 4 bases and J by 6 bases, leaving 12 bases between them. The CDR3 nucleotides read TGTGCCAGCAGTTCAGTAGAGTCCTCCGGGGAGCTGTTTTTT. Protein: CASSSVESSGELFF.

This clonotype was seen at least ten times. The chain combines TRBV3-1 with TRBJ2-7; perhaps D is TRBD1 or TRBD2 (5 bases each). The V gene's germline CDR1 is LGHDT and CDR2 YNNKEL (reference sequence). V lost 2 bases, J lost 9 bases, and 14 bases lay in between. The CDR3 sequence is 13 residues long. CDR3 sequence reads: CASSQRGGPGQYF. The DNA of the CDR3 is TGTGCCAGCAGCCAACGGGGCGGTCCCGGGCAGTACTTC.

The table lists this clonotype with a few counts. The chain recombines TRBV7-9 with TRBJ2-2; possible D gene TRBD1, 6 bases. Deletions cut 5 bases from V and 7 bases from J, with 14 bases between. The CDR3 loop spans 14 amino acids. Germline values: CDR1 SEHNR, CDR2 FQNEAQ (reference sequence). The CDR3 loop reads CASSVSGAIGELFF. Here the CDR3 DNA reads TGTGCCAGCAGCGTTTCAGGGGCTATCGGGGAGCTGTTTTTT.

This clonotype showed up just a few times. The CDR3 loop is CASSDSTSGGDTQYF. The CDR3 DNA reads as TGTGCCAGCAGTGACTCGACTAGCGGGGGGGATACGCAGTATTTT. The chain has TRBV6-4 and TRBJ2-3; 13 nucleotides align to TRBD2. From germline, CDR1 is MRHNA and CDR2 SNTAGT. There are 15 residues in the CDR3. Trimming at V came to 0 bases and at J to 6 bases, leaving 0 bases not matched to a gene.

The chain combines TRBV30 with TRBJ1-2; TRBD1 might be the D (5 bases). With 3 bases removed from V and 4 bases from J, the gap between germline ends came to 15 bases. This CDR3 contains 14 residues. Germline V gene data show CDR1 as GTSNPN and CDR2 as SVGIG (reference sequence). The chain's CDR3 is CAWSAIRVGYGYTF. The CDR3 nucleotides read TGTGCCTGGAGCGCAATCAGGGTCGGCTATGGCTACACCTTC. The full variable domain, rest sourced from reference TRBV30 and TRBJ1-2, is SQTIHQWPATLVQPVGSPLSLECTVEGTSNPNLYWYRQAAGRGLQLLFYSVGIGQISSEVPQNLSASRPQDRQFILSSKKLLLSDSGFYLCAWSAIRVGYGYTFGSGTRLTVV.

The CDR3 here is CSATGPANEKLFF. CDR3 sequence (DNA): TGCAGTGCTACGGGACCGGCTAATGAAAAACTGTTTTTT. The rearrangement links TRBV20-1 to TRBJ1-4; TRBD1 is a possible D gene (5 bases). The CDR3 spans 13 residues. Germline V gives CDR1 DFQATT, CDR2 SNEGSKA (reference sequence). Between the trimmed V and J ends, which lost 4 bases and 3 bases, there was a span of 9 bases.

The rearrangement joins TRBV2 to TRBJ2-5, with a possible D match to TRBD1 (6 bases). CDR3 length: 15 residues. With 0 bases removed from V and 0 bases from J, the gap between germline ends came to 8 bases. The germline gives CDR1 SNHLY, CDR2 FYNNEI. The CDR3 DNA sequence: TGTGCCAGCAGTGAAGCGGGGGCCTACCAAGAGACCCAGTACTTC. This sequence encodes CASSEAGAYQETQYF.